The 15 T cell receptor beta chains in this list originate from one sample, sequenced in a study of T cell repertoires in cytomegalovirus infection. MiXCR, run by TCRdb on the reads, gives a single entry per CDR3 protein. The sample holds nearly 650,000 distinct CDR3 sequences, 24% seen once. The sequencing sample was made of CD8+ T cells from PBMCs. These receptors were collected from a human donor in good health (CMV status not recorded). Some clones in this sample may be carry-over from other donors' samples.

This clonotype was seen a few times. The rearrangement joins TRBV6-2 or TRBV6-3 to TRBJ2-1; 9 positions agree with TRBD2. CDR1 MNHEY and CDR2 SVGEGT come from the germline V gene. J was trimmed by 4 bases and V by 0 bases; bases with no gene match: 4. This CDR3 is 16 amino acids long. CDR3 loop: CASSYSVAGVYNEQFF. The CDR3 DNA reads TGTGCCAGCAGTTACTCAGTAGCGGGGGTTTACAATGAGCAGTTCTTC.

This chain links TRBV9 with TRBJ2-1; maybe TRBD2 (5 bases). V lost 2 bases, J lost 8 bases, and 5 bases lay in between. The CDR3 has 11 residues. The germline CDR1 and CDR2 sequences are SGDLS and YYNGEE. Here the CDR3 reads CASSVRDEQFF. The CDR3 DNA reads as TGTGCCAGCAGCGTGAGGGATGAGCAGTTCTTC.

The CDR3 sequence: CSARDVETYNEQFF. CDR3 DNA: TGCAGTGCTAGAGACGTAGAAACCTACAATGAGCAGTTCTTC. The chain couples TRBV20-1 to TRBJ2-1; D ambiguous. The CDR3 spans 14 residues. Germline V gives CDR1 DFQATT, CDR2 SNEGSKA (reference sequence). The V end was cut by 0 bases, the J end by 2 bases, with 8 bases between.

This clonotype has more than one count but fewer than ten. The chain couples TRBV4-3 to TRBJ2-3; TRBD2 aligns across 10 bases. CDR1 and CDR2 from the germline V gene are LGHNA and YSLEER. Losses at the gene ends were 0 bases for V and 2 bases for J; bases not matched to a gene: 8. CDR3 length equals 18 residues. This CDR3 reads CASSQDGLAGAFTDTQYF. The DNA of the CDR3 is TGCGCCAGCAGCCAAGATGGCCTAGCGGGGGCCTTCACAGATACGCAGTATTTT.

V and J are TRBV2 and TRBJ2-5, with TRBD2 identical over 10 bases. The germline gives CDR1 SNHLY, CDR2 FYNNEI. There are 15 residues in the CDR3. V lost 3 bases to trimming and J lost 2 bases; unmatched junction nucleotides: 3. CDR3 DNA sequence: TGTGCCAGCAGTGATATAGCGGGGGGTCAAGAGACCCAGTACTTC. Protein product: CASSDIAGGQETQYF. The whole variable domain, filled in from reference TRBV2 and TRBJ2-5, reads EPEVTQTPSHQVTQMGQEVILRCVPISNHLYFYWYRQILGQKVEFLVSFYNNEISEKSEIFDDQFSVERPDGSNFTLKIRSTKLEDSAMYFCASSDIAGGQETQYFGPGTRLLVL.

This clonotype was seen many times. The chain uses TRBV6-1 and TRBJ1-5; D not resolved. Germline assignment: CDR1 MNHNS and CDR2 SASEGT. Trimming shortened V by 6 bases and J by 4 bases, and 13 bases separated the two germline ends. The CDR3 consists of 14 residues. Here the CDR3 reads CASRHPPGNQPQHF. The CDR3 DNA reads TGTGCCAGCAGACACCCCCCGGGTAATCAGCCCCAGCATTTT.

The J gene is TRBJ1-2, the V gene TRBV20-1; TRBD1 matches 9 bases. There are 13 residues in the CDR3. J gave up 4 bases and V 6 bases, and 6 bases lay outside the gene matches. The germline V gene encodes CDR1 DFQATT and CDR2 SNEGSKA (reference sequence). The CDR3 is CSAMMTGGYGYTF. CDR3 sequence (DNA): TGCAGTGCCATGATGACAGGGGGCTATGGCTACACCTTC.

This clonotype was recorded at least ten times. The CDR3 spells CASSLDGGLYGTDTQYF. The CDR3, as DNA: TGTGCCAGCAGCTTAGATGGGGGCCTCTACGGGACAGATACGCAGTATTTT. This chain links TRBV7-8 with TRBJ2-3, with D possibly TRBD1 on 6 matching bases. The CDR3 contains 17 residues. Trimming left V 1 base short and J 3 bases short, with 17 bases between. Per germline, CDR1 SGHVS and CDR2 FQNEAQ.

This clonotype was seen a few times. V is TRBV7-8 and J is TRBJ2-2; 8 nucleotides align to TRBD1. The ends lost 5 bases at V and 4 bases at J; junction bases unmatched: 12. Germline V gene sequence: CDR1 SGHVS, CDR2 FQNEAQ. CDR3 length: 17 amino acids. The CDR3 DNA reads TGTGCCAGCAGCGACTTGTTGGACAGGGTGGGCACCGGGGAGCTGTTTTTT. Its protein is CASSDLLDRVGTGELFF.

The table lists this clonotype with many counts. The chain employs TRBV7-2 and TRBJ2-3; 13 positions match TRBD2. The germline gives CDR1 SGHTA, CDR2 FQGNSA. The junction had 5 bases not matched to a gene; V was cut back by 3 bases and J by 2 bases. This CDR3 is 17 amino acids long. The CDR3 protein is CASSFGLAGEYTDTQYF. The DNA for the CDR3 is TGTGCCAGCAGCTTCGGACTAGCGGGAGAGTACACAGATACGCAGTATTTT.

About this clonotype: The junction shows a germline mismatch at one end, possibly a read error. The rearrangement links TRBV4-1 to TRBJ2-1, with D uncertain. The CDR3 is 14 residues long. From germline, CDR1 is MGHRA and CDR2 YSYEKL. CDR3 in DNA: TGCGCCAACAGCCATTTGGGGTCCTACAATGAGCAGTTCTTC. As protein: CANSHLGSYNEQFF.

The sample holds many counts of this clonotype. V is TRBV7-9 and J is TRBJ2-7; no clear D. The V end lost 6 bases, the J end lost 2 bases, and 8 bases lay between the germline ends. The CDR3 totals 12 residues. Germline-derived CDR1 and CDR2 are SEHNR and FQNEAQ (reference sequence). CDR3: CASRGGPYEQYV. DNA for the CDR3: TGTGCCAGCAGGGGCGGACCCTACGAGCAGTACGTC.

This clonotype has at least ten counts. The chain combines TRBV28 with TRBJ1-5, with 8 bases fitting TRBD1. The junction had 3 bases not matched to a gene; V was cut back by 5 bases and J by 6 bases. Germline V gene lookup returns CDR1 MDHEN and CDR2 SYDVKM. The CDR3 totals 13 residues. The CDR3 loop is CASSTGGGQPQHF. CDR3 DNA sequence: TGTGCCAGCAGTACAGGGGGAGGTCAGCCCCAGCATTTT.

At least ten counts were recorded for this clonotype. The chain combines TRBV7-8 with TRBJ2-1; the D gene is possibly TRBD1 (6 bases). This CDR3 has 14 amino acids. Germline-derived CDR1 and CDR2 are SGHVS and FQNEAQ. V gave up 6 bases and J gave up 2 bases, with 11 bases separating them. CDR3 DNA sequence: TGTGCCAGCAGTTTGAGGGGGACCTACAATGAGCAGTTCTTC. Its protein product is CASSLRGTYNEQFF.

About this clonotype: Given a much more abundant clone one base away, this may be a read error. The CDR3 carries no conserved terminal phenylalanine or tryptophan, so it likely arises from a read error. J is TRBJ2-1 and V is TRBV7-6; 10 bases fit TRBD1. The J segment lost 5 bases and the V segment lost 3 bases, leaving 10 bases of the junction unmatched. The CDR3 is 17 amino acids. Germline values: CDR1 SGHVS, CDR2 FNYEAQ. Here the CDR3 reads CASSFPARGTGDNEQFS. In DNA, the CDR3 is TGTGCCAGCAGCTTCCCCGCGCGGGGGACAGGGGACAATGAGCAGTTCTCC.